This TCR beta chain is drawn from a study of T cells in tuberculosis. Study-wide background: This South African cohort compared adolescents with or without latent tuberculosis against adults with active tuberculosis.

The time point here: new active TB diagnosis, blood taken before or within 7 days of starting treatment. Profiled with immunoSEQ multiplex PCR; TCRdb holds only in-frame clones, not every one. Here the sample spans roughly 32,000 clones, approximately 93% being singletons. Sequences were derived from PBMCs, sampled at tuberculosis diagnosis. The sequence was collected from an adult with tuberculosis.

Here the CDR3 reads CASGLSGDVLTF. CDR3 nucleotide sequence: TGTGCTAGTGGTTTGTCCGGTGACGTCCTGACTTTC. V gene TRBV12-5 combines with J gene TRBJ2-6; D ambiguous. Looked up from germline, CDR1 is LGHNT and CDR2 is FRNRAP. The CDR3 has 12 amino acids. The ends were cut back, 2 bases at V and 11 bases at J, with 7 bases in the middle.